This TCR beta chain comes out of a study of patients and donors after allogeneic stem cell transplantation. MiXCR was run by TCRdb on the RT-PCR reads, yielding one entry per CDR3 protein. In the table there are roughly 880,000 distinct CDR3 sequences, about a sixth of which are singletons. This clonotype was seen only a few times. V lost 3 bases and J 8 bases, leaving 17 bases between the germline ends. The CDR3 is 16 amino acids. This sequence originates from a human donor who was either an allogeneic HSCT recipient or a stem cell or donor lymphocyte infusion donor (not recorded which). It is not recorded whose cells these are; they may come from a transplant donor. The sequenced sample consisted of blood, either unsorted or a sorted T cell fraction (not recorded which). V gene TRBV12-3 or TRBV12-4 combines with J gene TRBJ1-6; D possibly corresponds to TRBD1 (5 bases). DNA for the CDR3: TGTGCCAGCAGTTTCTCCCGACAGTCTCGAGATTCACCCCTCCACTTT. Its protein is CASSFSRQSRDSPLHF.